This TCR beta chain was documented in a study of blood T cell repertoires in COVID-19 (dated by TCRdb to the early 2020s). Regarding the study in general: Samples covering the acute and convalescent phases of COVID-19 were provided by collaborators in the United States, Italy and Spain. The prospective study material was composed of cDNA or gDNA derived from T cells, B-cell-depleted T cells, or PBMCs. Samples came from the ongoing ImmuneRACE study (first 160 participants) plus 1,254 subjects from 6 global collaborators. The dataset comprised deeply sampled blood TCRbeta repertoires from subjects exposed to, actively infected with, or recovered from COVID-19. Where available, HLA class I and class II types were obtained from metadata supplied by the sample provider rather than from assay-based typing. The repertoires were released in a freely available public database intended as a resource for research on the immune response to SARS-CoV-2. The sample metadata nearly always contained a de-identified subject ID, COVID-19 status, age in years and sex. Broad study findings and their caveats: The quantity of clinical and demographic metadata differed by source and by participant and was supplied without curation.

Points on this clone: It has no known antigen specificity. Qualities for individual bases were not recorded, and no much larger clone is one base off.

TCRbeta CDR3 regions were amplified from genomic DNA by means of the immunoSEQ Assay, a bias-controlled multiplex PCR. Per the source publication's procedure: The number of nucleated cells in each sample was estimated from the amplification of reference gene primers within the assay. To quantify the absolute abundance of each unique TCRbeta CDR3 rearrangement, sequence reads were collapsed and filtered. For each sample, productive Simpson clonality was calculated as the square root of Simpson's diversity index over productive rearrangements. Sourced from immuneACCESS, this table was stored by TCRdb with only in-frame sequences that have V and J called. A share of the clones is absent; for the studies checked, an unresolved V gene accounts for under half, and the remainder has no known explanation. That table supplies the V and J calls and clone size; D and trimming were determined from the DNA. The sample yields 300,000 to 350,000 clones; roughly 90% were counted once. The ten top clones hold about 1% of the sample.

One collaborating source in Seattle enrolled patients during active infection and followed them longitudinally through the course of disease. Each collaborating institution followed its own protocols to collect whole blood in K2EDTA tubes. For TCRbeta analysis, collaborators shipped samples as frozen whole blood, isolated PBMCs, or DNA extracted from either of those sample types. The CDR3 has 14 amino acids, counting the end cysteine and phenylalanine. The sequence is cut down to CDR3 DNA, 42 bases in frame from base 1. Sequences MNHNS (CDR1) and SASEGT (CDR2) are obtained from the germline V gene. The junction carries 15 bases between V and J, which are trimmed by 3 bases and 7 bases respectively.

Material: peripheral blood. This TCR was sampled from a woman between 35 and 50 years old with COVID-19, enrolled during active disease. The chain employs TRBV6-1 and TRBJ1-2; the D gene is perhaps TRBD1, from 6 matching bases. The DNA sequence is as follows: TGTGCCAGCAGTGAGACACAGGGTCTGGGTGGCTACACCTTC. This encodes CASSETQGLGGYTF.